The 30 T cell receptor beta chains given below trace back to one sample, sequenced in a study of cytomegalovirus exposure and HLA in healthy donors. Primers: 60 Vbeta forward and 13 Jbeta reverse. The table came from immunoSEQ multiplex PCR; TCRdb's copy has only in-frame clones and leaves some out. The table lists about 73,000 clones, over 70% of them singletons. The sequenced material came from PBMCs. The origin of the receptors is a male donor in good health and CMV-seronegative.

The sample holds one count of this clone. The genes are TRBV28 and TRBJ2-3; D is possibly TRBD1 (6 bases). CDR1 is MDHEN and CDR2 is SYDVKM in the germline V gene. The CDR3 covers 16 residues. V lost 6 bases and J lost 0, with 16 bases in between. Here the CDR3 DNA reads TGTGCCAGCAGCCGGCCCGGGACACTTAGCACAGATACGCAGTATTTT. This codes for CASSRPGTLSTDTQYF.

This clone was detected a few times. This chain connects TRBV6-1 to TRBJ2-3, with 10 bases that match TRBD2. V lost 1 base to trimming and J lost 4 bases; unmatched junction nucleotides: 8. From germline, CDR1 is MNHNS and CDR2 SASEGT. This CDR3 spans 17 amino acids. DNA of the CDR3: TGTGCCAGCAGTGAAGGCCTACTAGCGGGAAGCCCAGATACGCAGTATTTT. This codes for CASSEGLLAGSPDTQYF.

This clone has only one observation. The V and J genes are TRBV7-3 and TRBJ2-7, with 10 bases that match TRBD2. Germline loops: CDR1 SGHTA, CDR2 FQGTGA. V was clipped by 6 bases and J by 5 bases; unmatched bases: 7. The CDR3 extends over 14 amino acids. CDR3: CASSPSSGSNEQYF. CDR3 in DNA: TGTGCCAGCAGTCCATCTAGCGGGAGTAACGAGCAGTACTTC.

The chain has TRBV7-3 and TRBJ2-5; the match to TRBD1 covers 8 bases. The germline V gene has CDR1 SGHTA and CDR2 FQGTGA. Losses at the gene ends were 6 bases for V and 1 base for J; bases not matched to a gene: 4. The length of the CDR3 is 14 residues. The CDR3 DNA follows: TGTGCCAGCAGTCGGACAGGGATCCAAGAGACCCAGTACTTC. Protein sequence: CASSRTGIQETQYF.

The chain carries TRBV29-1 and TRBJ2-5; TRBD1 is a possible D gene (7 bases). V was cut by 4 bases and J by 9 bases, with 15 bases left in between. The CDR3 extends over 12 amino acids. CDR1 is SQVTM and CDR2 is ANQGSEA in the germline V gene. Written as DNA, the CDR3 is TGCAGCGTTGGTAGCCAGGGGGAGGCCCAGTACTTC. Residues: CSVGSQGEAQYF. The whole variable domain, filled in from reference TRBV29-1 and TRBJ2-5, reads SAVISQKPSRDICQRGTSLTIQCQVDSQVTMMFWYRQQPGQSLTLIATANQGSEATYESGFVIDKFPISRPNLTFSTLTVSNMSPEDSSIYLCSVGSQGEAQYFGPGTRLLVL.

This chain links TRBV6-6 with TRBJ2-1; 10 bases agree with TRBD2. The germline gives CDR1 MNHNY, CDR2 SVGAGI (reference sequence). The J segment lost 5 bases and the V segment lost 6 bases, leaving 10 bases of the junction unmatched. The CDR3 has 16 amino acids. The CDR3 DNA sequence: TGTGCCAGCAGGAGGGAACGGACTAGCGGCAACAATGAGCAGTTCTTC. Its translation is CASRRERTSGNNEQFF.

This chain joins TRBV6-1 and TRBJ1-5, with D perhaps matching TRBD1 (6 bases). Trimming took off 4 bases at V and 2 bases at J, with 9 bases between the two ends. Germline assignment: CDR1 MNHNS and CDR2 SASEGT. This CDR3 has 14 residues. CDR3 region: CASSGDTGNQPQHF. In DNA, the CDR3 is TGTGCCAGCAGTGGGGACACCGGCAATCAGCCCCAGCATTTT.

The V gene is TRBV6-4, the J gene TRBJ2-2, with unresolved D. The CDR3 contains 15 residues. Trimming cost V 5 bases and J 5 bases, with 15 bases left between them. The germline V gene encodes CDR1 MRHNA and CDR2 SNTAGT. The CDR3 DNA follows: TGTGCCAGCAGTCCCACGGTGGAGAGAACCGGGGAGCTGTTTTTT. Protein product: CASSPTVERTGELFF.

The rearrangement joins TRBV28 to TRBJ1-6; 7 nucleotides match TRBD1. V shed 4 bases and J 7 bases; nucleotides not matched to a gene: 4. The germline V gene has CDR1 MDHEN and CDR2 SYDVKM. This CDR3 has 14 residues. CDR3 sequence reads: CASSSGQPNSPLHF. The CDR3 DNA follows: TGTGCCAGCAGTTCGGGACAGCCGAATTCACCCCTCCACTTT.

The chain recombines TRBV27 with TRBJ2-7; D remains unclear. The CDR3 is made up of 14 amino acids. The V end was cut by 2 bases, the J end by 6 bases, with 14 bases between. Germline CDR1 reads MNHEY; CDR2 reads SMNVEV (reference sequence). The CDR3 DNA reads TGTGCCAGCAGTTTAGATCCTTGGGCAGGCGAGCAGTACTTC. Its protein is CASSLDPWAGEQYF.

This clone showed up just once. The chain recombines TRBV6-5 with TRBJ1-2; D is unresolved. V was pared by 4 bases and J by 5 bases, with 8 bases between. There are 12 residues in the CDR3. The germline CDR1 and CDR2 sequences are MNHEY and SVGAGI. The CDR3 nucleotides read TGTGCCAGCAGTTTCACCGGGTATGGCTACACCTTC. Translating gives CASSFTGYGYTF.

This rearrangement joins TRBV28 to TRBJ1-1, with D uncertain. Trimming left V 6 bases short and J 4 bases short, with 12 bases between. The CDR3 extends over 13 amino acids. Germline CDR1 reads MDHEN; CDR2 reads SYDVKM. Here the CDR3 reads CASSYETGTEAFF. The CDR3 nucleotides read TGTGCCAGCAGCTACGAAACGGGCACTGAAGCTTTCTTT.

The chain recombines TRBV15 with TRBJ1-3; D is unresolved. Deletions cut 2 bases from V and 1 base from J, with 9 bases between. The length of the CDR3 is 15 residues. Germline CDR1 is LNHNV and CDR2 is YYDKDF (reference sequence). The chain's CDR3 is CATSRIRGSGNTIYF. As DNA, the CDR3 is TGTGCCACCAGCAGAATCAGAGGGTCTGGAAACACCATATATTTT.

The chain joins TRBV2 to TRBJ1-1, with 7 bases fitting TRBD1. Germline V gene sequence: CDR1 SNHLY, CDR2 FYNNEI. V lost 4 bases and J lost 3; bases outside the gene matches: 5. The CDR3 has 14 amino acids. CDR3 region: CASSVRQGDTEAFF. The CDR3, as DNA: TGTGCCAGCAGTGTAAGGCAGGGGGACACTGAAGCTTTCTTT. Full variable domain (outside the CDR3, taken from reference TRBV2 and TRBJ1-1): EPEVTQTPSHQVTQMGQEVILRCVPISNHLYFYWYRQILGQKVEFLVSFYNNEISEKSEIFDDQFSVERPDGSNFTLKIRSTKLEDSAMYFCASSVRQGDTEAFFGQGTRLTVV.

This chain connects TRBV7-9 to TRBJ2-7, with a possible D match to TRBD2 (5 bases). V was shortened by 5 bases and J by 6 bases, with 8 bases between the two germline ends. Germline CDR1 is SEHNR and CDR2 is FQNEAQ (reference sequence). The CDR3 length is 11 residues. CDR3 in DNA: TGTGCCAGCAGCCGTCGGGGCGAGCAGTACTTC. It codes for CASSRRGEQYF. The whole variable domain, filled in from reference TRBV7-9 and TRBJ2-7, reads DTGVSQNPRHKITKRGQNVTFRCDPISEHNRLYWYRQTLGQGPEFLTYFQNEAQLEKSRLLSDRFSAERPKGSFSTLEIQRTEQGDSAMYLCASSRRGEQYFGPGTRLTVT.

The rearrangement uses TRBV6-1 and TRBJ1-1, with D perhaps matching TRBD1 (5 bases). This CDR3 contains 13 residues. Germline V CDR1 and CDR2: MNHNS, SASEGT. With 3 bases removed from V and 5 bases from J, the gap between germline ends came to 10 bases. CDR3 coding DNA: TGTGCCAGCAGTGATTTGGGGCCGACTGAAGCTTTCTTT. Protein: CASSDLGPTEAFF.

This clone has more than one count but fewer than ten. The J gene is TRBJ2-1, the V gene TRBV2; the match to TRBD1 covers 10 bases. The CDR3 is 16 residues long. Per germline, CDR1 SNHLY and CDR2 FYNNEI. The J segment lost 5 bases and the V segment lost 7 bases, leaving 11 bases of the junction unmatched. CDR3 nucleotide sequence: TGTGCCAGCACCACGGAGGAGACAGGGGGCCACAATGAGCAGTTCTTC. Amino acids: CASTTEETGGHNEQFF.

This rearrangement joins TRBV11-2 to TRBJ2-7; D ambiguous. Per the germline V gene, CDR1 is SGHAT and CDR2 is FQNNGV. V was clipped by 5 bases and J by 6 bases, with 14 bases between them. This CDR3 comprises 13 residues. The CDR3 nucleotides read TGTGCCAGCAGCCATAGACTGTTTTTCGAGCAGTACTTC. Translation gives CASSHRLFFEQYF.

The genes are TRBV10-1 and TRBJ2-3, with D unclear. V shed 1 base and J shed 2 bases, with 10 bases lying between them. The V gene's germline CDR1 is WNHNN and CDR2 SYGVQD (reference sequence). This CDR3 is 15 amino acids long. The CDR3 spells CASSEFSTYTDTQYF. In DNA form, the CDR3 reads TGCGCCAGCAGTGAGTTTTCTACCTACACAGATACGCAGTATTTT.

The chain combines TRBV25-1 with TRBJ2-3, with D perhaps TRBD1 (7 bases). The CDR3 contains 18 residues. Trimming pared 1 base from V and 0 bases from J, leaving 17 bases between. Germline CDR1 reads MGHDK; CDR2 reads SYGVNS. The CDR3 reads CASSEFGLAGGSTDTQYF. The CDR3, as DNA: TGTGCCAGCAGTGAATTTGGTCTAGCAGGGGGGAGCACAGATACGCAGTATTTT.

The chain recombines TRBV2 with TRBJ1-6; TRBD1 matches at 7 bases. J lost 5 bases, V lost 6 bases, and 7 bases had no gene match. The germline V gene encodes CDR1 SNHLY and CDR2 FYNNEI. The CDR3 has 15 residues. The CDR3 nucleotides are TGTGCCAGCAGAAAGGGGGCAATTAATAATTCACCCCTCCACTTT. This sequence encodes CASRKGAINNSPLHF.

The chain is built from TRBV6-1 and TRBJ2-5; tentatively, D is TRBD2 (7 bases). The germline gives CDR1 MNHNS, CDR2 SASEGT. V dropped 6 bases and J dropped 1 base, with 12 bases sitting between them. The CDR3 is made up of 14 amino acids. The CDR3 DNA follows: TGTGCCAGCAGGCCGGGGGGCAGCCAAGAGACCCAGTACTTC. Translation gives CASRPGGSQETQYF.

This clone was seen a handful of times. The chain employs TRBV5-4 and TRBJ1-2; D is uncertain. Trimming cost V 3 bases and J 1 base, with 13 bases left between them. Germline CDR1 is SGHNT and CDR2 is YYREEE (reference sequence). The CDR3 has 15 residues. The CDR3 DNA follows: TGTGCCAGCAGCTACCCGGGGAACCTTAACTATGGCTACACCTTC. Protein: CASSYPGNLNYGYTF.

The V call is TRBV7-9, the J call TRBJ2-3, with D possibly matching TRBD2 (5 bases). The germline V gene encodes CDR1 SEHNR and CDR2 FQNEAQ (reference sequence). Trimming shortened V by 3 bases and J by 4 bases, and 11 bases separated the two germline ends. The CDR3 contains 14 residues. For the CDR3, the DNA is TGTGCCAGCAGCTTGGAGGACCATCCAGATACGCAGTATTTT. As protein: CASSLEDHPDTQYF.

The rearrangement links TRBV7-9 to TRBJ1-5; D is perhaps TRBD1 (5 bases). CDR1 is SEHNR and CDR2 is FQNEAQ in the germline V gene (reference sequence). V was shortened by 0 bases and J by 3 bases, with 9 bases between the two germline ends. The length of the CDR3 is 15 residues. The chain's CDR3 is CASSLAGAFNQPQHF. The CDR3 DNA follows: TGTGCCAGCAGCTTAGCAGGGGCCTTCAATCAGCCCCAGCATTTT.

The chain has TRBV7-9 and TRBJ1-4; D not resolved. The CDR3 length is 13 residues. Trimming shortened V by 2 bases and J by 5 bases, and 6 bases separated the two germline ends. Germline loops: CDR1 SEHNR, CDR2 FQNEAQ (reference sequence). The DNA for the CDR3 is TGTGCCAGCAGCTTAATAGAGAATGAAAAACTGTTTTTT. It is translated as CASSLIENEKLFF.

The J gene is TRBJ2-2, the V gene TRBV18; D may be TRBD1 (5 bases). The CDR3 is made up of 14 amino acids. V was trimmed by 4 bases and J by 4 bases, leaving 10 bases between them. The germline V gene encodes CDR1 KGHSH and CDR2 LQKENI. CDR3 in amino acids: CASSRKQGTGELFF. The CDR3 coding sequence is TGTGCCAGCTCACGGAAGCAGGGCACCGGGGAGCTGTTTTTT.

The genes are TRBV6-4 and TRBJ2-1; 7 bases agree with TRBD1. V was pared by 6 bases and J by 5 bases, with 4 bases of the junction left unmatched. CDR3 size: 13 residues. CDR1 and CDR2 from the germline V gene are MRHNA and SNTAGT. The CDR3: CASRRDRNNEQFF. The CDR3 DNA is TGTGCCAGCAGGAGGGACAGAAACAATGAGCAGTTCTTC.

This sequence joins TRBV6-1 and TRBJ1-2; no clear D. The CDR3 consists of 15 residues. Germline CDR1 reads MNHNS; CDR2 reads SASEGT. V lost 0 bases and J lost 1, with 9 bases in between. The CDR3 protein is CASSEAPTVNYGYTF. The CDR3 region has the DNA TGTGCCAGCAGTGAAGCCCCGACTGTTAACTATGGCTACACCTTC.

A few counts support this clone. The rearrangement joins TRBV5-4 to TRBJ1-1; D not certain. Germline values: CDR1 SGHNT, CDR2 YYREEE (reference sequence). V lost 5 bases, J lost 1 base, and 9 bases lay in between. The CDR3 length is 13 residues. For the CDR3, the DNA is TGTGCCAGCAGGTCAACTGGGAACACTGAAGCTTTCTTT. Translated: CASRSTGNTEAFF.